A single sample gave rise to the 16 T cell receptor beta chains below, sequenced in a study of blood T cells in healthy people across ages (dated by TCRdb to between 2014 and 2016). The library came from 5' RACE. The data were produced on an Illumina HiSeq 2500. A second roughly 6 to 11 cycle PCR used a sample-barcoded 5' primer and a J-beta primer mix. Through fastp at Q25 and MiXCR, TCRdb rebuilt clones from the public reads, retaining in-frame beta chains. Entries are consolidated by CDR3 protein sequence, retaining the most common genes and DNA. Within this sample are 750,000 to 950,000 distinct CDR3 sequences, with 25% to 30% of them counted one time only. The top ten clones comprise more than 8.5% of the sample. In addition, the sample was reused for a study of T cells of mothers and their children.

The sample consisted of blood. Receptor source: a woman aged 40-49 years in good health.

This clonotype came up many times. This chain links TRBV2 with TRBJ1-6, with 10 bases identical to TRBD1. This CDR3 is 13 amino acids long. From germline, CDR1 is SNHLY and CDR2 FYNNEI. The V gene end was trimmed by 6 bases and the J gene end by 8 bases; junction bases not matched to a gene: 1. Here the CDR3 DNA reads TGTGCCAGCAGGGGACAGGGGCATTCACCCCTCCACTTT. This gives the protein CASRGQGHSPLHF.

The chain uses TRBV7-8 and TRBJ2-5, with 15 positions matching TRBD2. The CDR3 sequence is 18 residues long. Trimming removed 5 bases from V and 2 bases from J; junction bases left unmatched: 9. Germline assignment: CDR1 SGHVS and CDR2 FQNEAQ. The CDR3 DNA sequence: TGTGCCAGCAGCATTACGGGACTAGCGGGGGGAGGTCAAGAGACCCAGTACTTC. It codes for CASSITGLAGGGQETQYF. The full variable domain, with the rest looked up from reference TRBV7-8 and TRBJ2-5, is GAGVSQSPRYKVAKRGQDVALRCDPISGHVSLFWYQQALGQGPEFLTYFQNEAQLDKSGLPSDRFFAERPEGSVSTLKIQRTQQEDSAVYLCASSITGLAGGGQETQYFGPGTRLLVL.

This clonotype was seen many times. The chain is built from TRBV7-2 and TRBJ2-7; D might be TRBD1 or TRBD2, each matching 5 bases. The CDR3 spans 16 residues. The germline V gene has CDR1 SGHTA and CDR2 FQGNSA. V lost 5 bases, J lost 3 bases, and 20 bases lay in between. CDR3 bases: TGTGCCAGCAGCCCCTCGGGGCAGAACTTCGGCTACGAGCAGTACTTC. Encoded protein: CASSPSGQNFGYEQYF.

At least ten counts were recorded for this clonotype. This chain uses TRBV12-3 or TRBV12-4 with TRBJ2-7; D remains ambiguous. With 5 bases removed from V and 2 bases from J, the gap between germline ends came to 13 bases. The CDR3 covers 14 residues. The CDR3 sequence: CASSPPTPAYEQYF. The DNA of the CDR3 is TGTGCCAGCAGTCCCCCGACACCCGCCTACGAGCAGTACTTC.

The chain combines TRBV19 with TRBJ2-5, with D perhaps matching TRBD1 (6 bases). The DNA end is a closer match to TRBJ2-7, so the J assignment may be wrong. CDR1 is LNHDA, CDR2 SQIVND, per germline (reference sequence). The CDR3 totals 14 residues. DNA of the CDR3: TGTGCCAGTAGTAATGCAAGGACAGACTACGAGCAGTACTTC. Translating it yields CASSNARTDYEQYF.

In the case of this clonotype: Without the conserved terminal phenylalanine or tryptophan, this CDR3 likely stems from a read error. This sequence joins TRBV28 and TRBJ1-2; D may be TRBD1 (5 bases). This CDR3 region has 15 residues. In germline, CDR1 is MDHEN, CDR2 SYDVKM. The V gene lost 2 bases and the J gene lost 7 bases, with 17 bases spanning the gap. The DNA of the CDR3 is TGTGCCAGCAGTTTAGCAGGGAATCGAGTCGCTGGCTACACCTGC. Its translation is CASSLAGNRVAGYTC.

This chain's CDR3 is CASSSNLIPTYTGELFF. In DNA form, the CDR3 reads TGTGCCAGCAGTTCCAATTTGATCCCTACCTACACCGGGGAGCTGTTTTTT. The chain joins TRBV6-5 to TRBJ2-2; D is ambiguous. The CDR3 covers 17 residues. From germline, CDR1 is MNHEY and CDR2 SVGAGI. The V end was cut by 4 bases, the J end by 3 bases, with 18 bases between.

This clonotype showed up many times. The rearrangement uses TRBV20-1 and TRBJ1-4; no definite D call. V lost 3 bases and J lost 12, with 17 bases in between. This CDR3 region has 13 residues. From germline, CDR1 is DFQATT and CDR2 SNEGSKA (reference sequence). The DNA for the CDR3 is TGCAGTGCTAGGGATGATGCTCGGAGGGAACTGTTTTTT. It specifies CSARDDARRELFF.

This clonotype was recorded many times. V gene TRBV10-3 combines with J gene TRBJ1-2; the D gene is possibly TRBD1 (6 bases). V was clipped by 6 bases and J by 5 bases, with 13 bases between them. CDR1 is ENHRY, CDR2 SYGVKD, per germline. The CDR3 is made up of 13 amino acids. The CDR3 coding sequence is TGTGCCATCAGGGGACATTCGGAATATGGCTACACCTTC. Encoded protein: CAIRGHSEYGYTF.

The genes are TRBV19 and TRBJ2-7; D ambiguous. The germline V gene has CDR1 LNHDA and CDR2 SQIVND (reference sequence). This CDR3 contains 13 residues. V was cut by 5 bases and J by 4 bases, with 12 bases left in between. CDR3 region: CASSWGPPYEQYF. The CDR3 region has the DNA TGTGCCAGTAGTTGGGGTCCGCCTTACGAGCAGTACTTC.

The rearrangement uses TRBV7-2 and TRBJ2-5; tentative D call: TRBD2 (6 bases). The V end was cut by 5 bases, the J end by 4 bases, with 11 bases between. Germline assignment: CDR1 SGHTA and CDR2 FQGNSA. This CDR3 region has 13 residues. DNA for the CDR3: TGTGCCAGCAGCGAGGGAGGTGGAGAGACCCAGTACTTC. Its protein product is CASSEGGGETQYF.

The V call is TRBV5-1, the J call TRBJ2-4; D not certain. The DNA end favors TRBJ2-7, so the J call may be wrong. The germline CDR1 and CDR2 sequences are SGHRS and YFSETQ. The CDR3 is made up of 13 amino acids. The CDR3 protein is CASSLELVGEQYF. DNA of the CDR3: TGCGCCAGCAGCTTGGAGTTAGTGGGCGAGCAGTACTTC.

The chain is built from TRBV3-1 and TRBJ2-5; 10 bases line up with TRBD2. TRBJ2-7 matches the DNA end more closely, so the J call is doubtful. The CDR3 sequence is 13 residues long. Germline lookup yields CDR1 LGHDT and CDR2 YNNKEL (reference sequence). CDR3 loop: CASRIAGGSEQYF. CDR3 sequence (DNA): TGTGCCAGCAGAATAGCGGGGGGAAGCGAGCAGTACTTC.

This clonotype was observed at least ten times. V gene TRBV28 combines with J gene TRBJ2-4; D not resolved. CDR1 MDHEN and CDR2 SYDVKM come from the germline V gene. The CDR3 runs 12 residues. V lost 4 bases, J lost 12 bases, and 13 bases lay in between. The CDR3 here is CASSSTRGSQYF. CDR3 in DNA: TGTGCCAGCAGTTCTACGAGAGGTAGTCAGTACTTC.

This clonotype was counted only a few times. This CDR3 is CASSFNSGGAREQYF. CDR3 sequence (DNA): TGCGCCAGCAGCTTCAATAGCGGGGGGGCCAGAGAGCAGTACTTC. The chain is built from TRBV5-1 and TRBJ2-5; the match to TRBD2 covers 11 bases. Germline loops: CDR1 SGHRS, CDR2 YFSETQ. Trimming removed 2 bases from V and 11 bases from J; junction bases left unmatched: 11. The CDR3 has 15 amino acids.

This chain links TRBV7-9 with TRBJ2-7; 8 bases align to TRBD1. Trimming removed 8 bases from V and 4 bases from J; junction bases left unmatched: 7. CDR1 and CDR2 from the germline V gene are SEHNR and FQNEAQ (reference sequence). The CDR3 spans 13 residues. As DNA, the CDR3 is TGTGCCAGCGGGTGGACAGGGTGGTACGAGCAGTACTTC. This sequence encodes CASGWTGWYEQYF.